Listed below are T cell receptor beta chains from one sample, sequenced in a study of metastatic and nonmetastatic thyroid tumors. MiXCR was used by TCRdb to re-call the PCR reads. The sample lists about 90,000 clones; 8% to 9.5% were seen once. Sequencing input: blood. These receptors all stem from a female donor with papillary thyroid cancer or a benign thyroid nodule (not recorded which). Some clones in this sample may be carry-over from other donors' samples. Both conserved end residues are part of each CDR3. D genes are given only for firm matches. The size field is filled for only some rows; it gives once, few, many or a size class.

clone_size | d_call | j_call | v_call | cdr3_nt | cdr3_aa
many | . | TRBJ2-6 | TRBV6-1 | TGTGCCAGCAGTCCCCGGCCCTCTGGGGCCAACGTCCTGACTTTC | CASSPRPSGANVLTF
few | TRBD1 | TRBJ2-3 | TRBV7-3 | TGTGCCAGCAGCACAGGACAGGCGGATACGCAGTATTTT | CASSTGQADTQYF
many | . | TRBJ1-5 | TRBV7-3 | TGTGCCAGCAGCTTAAATGAGAATCAGCCCCAGCATTTT | CASSLNENQPQHF
. | TRBD2 | TRBJ2-5 | TRBV15 | TGTGCCACCAGCAGAGGTCCGACTAGCGGGGGGTCTGAGAGGGAGACCCAGTACTTC | CATSRGPTSGGSERETQYF
many | TRBD1 | TRBJ2-5 | TRBV5-1 | TGCGCCAGCAGCTCGACAAAACAGGGGGCTCGGGAGACCCAGTACTTC | CASSSTKQGARETQYF
. | TRBD1 | TRBJ2-7 | TRBV20-1 | TGCAGTGCTAGAGTGGGACAGGGGCTTGGCGAGCAGTACTTC | CSARVGQGLGEQYF
. | . | TRBJ1-1 | TRBV3-1 | TGTGCCAGCAGCATACACACGAACACTGAAGCTTTCTTT | CASSIHTNTEAFF
. | TRBD2 | TRBJ2-1 | TRBV9 | TGTGCCAGCAGCGGCGGGGGTGGCCGTCGAAATGAGCAGTTCTTC | CASSGGGGRRNEQFF
many | . | TRBJ2-3 | TRBV28 | TGTGCCAGCAGTCCAGACCTCCTTGGGTTTACTAGCACAGATACGCAGTATTTT | CASSPDLLGFTSTDTQYF
many | . | TRBJ2-3 | TRBV3-1 | TGTGCCAGCAGCGCCGGGTGGCTCACAGATACGCAGTATTTT | CASSAGWLTDTQYF
many | . | TRBJ2-5 | TRBV2 | TGTGCCAGCATAGCTGGGACGGGAGAGACCCAGTACTTC | CASIAGTGETQYF
. | . | TRBJ1-6 | TRBV20-1 | TGCAGTGCTCAGACCTCAGAGAATTCACCCCTCCACTTT | CSAQTSENSPLHF
many | . | TRBJ2-1 | TRBV27 | TGTGCCAGCAGTTCCCAGGGACTTATTACGAACAATGAGCAGTTCTTC | CASSSQGLITNNEQFF
many | TRBD1 | TRBJ1-6 | TRBV11-2 | TGTGCCAGCAGCTTGGGACAGGGTAATTCACCCCTCCACTTT | CASSLGQGNSPLHF
. | . | TRBJ2-1 | TRBV10-3 | TGTGCCATCAGATCGGAAGAGGTAGGGTTTGATGAGCAGTTCTTC | CAIRSEEVGFDEQFF
. | TRBD2 | TRBJ2-3 | TRBV7-3 | TGCGCCAGCAGCTTAACTAGCGGGGGCACAGATACGCAGTGTTTT | CASSLTSGGTDTQCF
. | TRBD1 | TRBJ1-6 | TRBV12-3/TRBV12-4 | TGTGCCAGCAGTTTTGACGGGGGGGACAGGGTGGATGAGGCAAATTCACCCCTCCACTTT | CASSFDGGDRVDEANSPLHF
many | . | TRBJ1-3 | TRBV20-1 | TGCAGTGCCATTATGGGGGGAAACACCATATATTTT | CSAIMGGNTIYF
. | TRBD1 | TRBJ2-7 | TRBV11-2 | TGTGCCAGCAGCCCCGGGACAGCACACGAGCAGTACTTC | CASSPGTAHEQYF
many | . | TRBJ1-1 | TRBV11-2 | TGTGCCAGCAGCTCACGAGGAGGGGTTACCATGAACACTGAAGCTTTCTTT | CASSSRGGVTMNTEAFF
many | . | TRBJ2-1 | TRBV3-1 | TGTGCCAGCAGCCAAGATAGAGGTGAGCAGTTCTTC | CASSQDRGEQFF
few | . | TRBJ1-2 | TRBV6-2/TRBV6-3 | TGTGCCAGCAGTTATCGGGCAGGGGATGGCTACACCTTC | CASSYRAGDGYTF
. | TRBD1 | TRBJ1-4 | TRBV24-1 | TGTGCCACCAGTGATCCGGGGGGACAGGGGGGTAATGAAAAACTGTTTTTT | CATSDPGGQGGNEKLFF
many | TRBD1 | TRBJ1-1 | TRBV19 | TGTGCCAGTAGTATAACAGGGGCCCCAAGTCTGAACACTGAAGCTTTCTTT | CASSITGAPSLNTEAFF
once | TRBD2 | TRBJ2-3 | TRBV11-2 | TGTGCCAGCAGCTTATCCAGCCTAGCGGGGGGCACAGATACGCAGTATTTT | CASSLSSLAGGTDTQYF
few | . | TRBJ2-7 | TRBV19 | TGTGCCAGTAGTACCGGACGGGCCGCCTACGAGCAGTACTTC | CASSTGRAAYEQYF
. | . | TRBJ2-7 | TRBV28 | TGTGCCAGCAGTTTACTTTGGGACGCGTCCTCCTACGAGCAGTACTTC | CASSLLWDASSYEQYF
many | TRBD1 | TRBJ1-5 | TRBV28 | TGTGCCAGCAGTTCCGGGACAGGGGGTAGGGGCAATCAGCCCCAGCATTTT | CASSSGTGGRGNQPQHF
. | . | TRBJ2-4 | TRBV5-4 | TGTGCCAGCGCGACAGGGGAGGGAAACATTCAGTACTTC | CASATGEGNIQYF
many | . | TRBJ2-7 | TRBV27 | TGTGCCAGCAGTTTAGGGTACGAGCAGTACTTC | CASSLGYEQYF
many | TRBD1 | TRBJ1-5 | TRBV30 | TGTGCCTGGAGTGTACAGGGGGATCAGCCCCAGCATTTT | CAWSVQGDQPQHF
. | . | TRBJ2-7 | TRBV15 | TGTGCCACCAGCAGAGACAGTTACGAGCAGTACTTC | CATSRDSYEQYF
many | . | TRBJ1-2 | TRBV12-3/TRBV12-4 | TGTGCCAGCAGTGAGGGTCAGAACTATGGCTACACCTTC | CASSEGQNYGYTF
many | TRBD1 | TRBJ2-7 | TRBV5-1 | TGCGCCAGCAGCTTGCCCGGGACAGGGCCTTGGCACTACGAGCAGTACTTC | CASSLPGTGPWHYEQYF
many | . | TRBJ2-1 | TRBV28 | TGTGCCAGCAGTCTGTCCTACAATGAGCAGTTCTTC | CASSLSYNEQFF
many | . | TRBJ1-2 | TRBV6-1 | TGTGCCAGCACTAAGGGGGGCGGCTATGGCTACACCTTT | CASTKGGGYGYTF
many | TRBD2 | TRBJ2-3 | TRBV7-2 | TGTGCCAGCAGCTCAGCGGGGGGGCCGACAGATACGCAGTATTTT | CASSSAGGPTDTQYF
. | . | TRBJ2-7 | TRBV7-6 | TGTGCCAGCAGCTTACTTCAGGGCTACGAGCAGTACTTC | CASSLLQGYEQYF
many | . | TRBJ2-1 | TRBV15 | TGTGCCACCAGCAGAGATCGCGGGGGCTTCAATGAGCAGTTCTTC | CATSRDRGGFNEQFF
many | TRBD2 | TRBJ2-5 | TRBV7-6 | TGTGCCAGCAGCTCTAGCGGGGGGCCGGAAGAGACCCAGTACTTC | CASSSSGGPEETQYF
many | TRBD1 | TRBJ2-3 | TRBV12-3/TRBV12-4 | TGTGCCAGCAGTGACAGGGGTGGCACAGATACGCAGTATTTT | CASSDRGGTDTQYF
many | . | TRBJ2-7 | TRBV7-9 | TGTGCCAGCAGCTTAGTTGGCATCTCCTACGAGCAGTACTTC | CASSLVGISYEQYF
many | . | TRBJ2-7 | TRBV7-4 | TGTGCCAGCAGCCCGAGGGAGGCTACAAGCTCCTACGAGCAGTACTTC | CASSPREATSSYEQYF